The entry that follows covers one T cell receptor (beta chain) sequence. The antigen is unknown. The data originate from a study of OX40 agonist ivuxolimab in advanced cancers. Overall study context: Anti-PD-1, anti-PD-L1 or anti-CTLA-4 therapy given earlier was allowed, and around 40% had some. Three patients, one with hepatocellular carcinoma and two with cutaneous melanoma, responded partially.

TCRdb's table, derived via immunoSEQ multiplex PCR, lists solely in-frame clones and lacks some. Here the sample spans under 20,000 clones, approximately 92% being singletons. Germline CDR1 SGHTS, CDR2 YDEGEE. This CDR3 has 12 residues. V was shortened by 3 bases and J by 3 bases, with 7 bases between the two germline ends. Overall study results and limits: Averaged across samples, CD8+ T cells carried more expanded clones than CD4+ did.

The sequence was collected from an adult with an advanced solid tumor such as melanoma, head and neck, liver or kidney cancer. Sequenced material: CD4+ or CD8+ T cells sorted from blood, taken in a trial of the OX40 agonist ivuxolimab. The gene calls are TRBV5-8 and TRBJ2-7; no definite D call. DNA of the CDR3: TGTGCCAGCAGCTCCCACCGCTACGAGCAGTACTTC. Amino acid sequence: CASSSHRYEQYF. Looking up the rest from reference TRBV5-8 and TRBJ2-7 gives the full variable domain: EAGVTQSPTHLIKTRGQQATLRCSPISGHTSVYWYQQALGLGLQFLLWYDEGEERNRGNFPPRFSGRQFPNYSSELNVNALELEDSALYLCASSSHRYEQYFGPGTRLTVT.